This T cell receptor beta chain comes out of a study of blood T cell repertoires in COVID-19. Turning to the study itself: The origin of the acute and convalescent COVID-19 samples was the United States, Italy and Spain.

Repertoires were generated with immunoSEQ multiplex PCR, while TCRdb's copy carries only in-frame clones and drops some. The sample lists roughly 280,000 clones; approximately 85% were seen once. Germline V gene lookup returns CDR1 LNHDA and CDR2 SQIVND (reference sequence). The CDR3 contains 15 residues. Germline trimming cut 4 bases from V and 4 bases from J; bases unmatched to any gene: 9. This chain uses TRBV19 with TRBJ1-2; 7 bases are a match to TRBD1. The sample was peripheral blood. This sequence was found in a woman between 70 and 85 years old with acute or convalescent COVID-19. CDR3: CASSNGQEGTYGYTF. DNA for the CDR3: TGTGCCAGTAGTAACGGACAGGAGGGGACCTATGGCTACACCTTC. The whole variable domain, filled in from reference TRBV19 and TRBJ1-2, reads DGGITQSPKYLFRKEGQNVTLSCEQNLNHDAMYWYRQDPGQGLRLIYYSQIVNDFQKGDIAEGYSVSREKKESFPLTVTSAQKNPTAFYLCASSNGQEGTYGYTFGSGTRLTVV.